This T cell receptor beta chain was recorded in a study of spatial heterogeneity in lung cancer. Across the study: Counts of TCR transcripts in tumor regions tracked strongly with a T cell module score that came from matched bulk RNA-seq. Study-wide points: Tracking of tumor mutation counts was seen in expanded intratumoral alpha and beta TCR counts. Tumor T-cell coverage was an estimated 7% or so for alpha and around 14% for beta chains.

On this clonotype: Its antigen remains unidentified.

The ends were cut back, 3 bases at V and 1 base at J, with 7 bases in the middle. This CDR3 spans 13 amino acids. The germline gives CDR1 SGHRS, CDR2 YFSETQ. Time point of the sample: sample taken at primary tumor resection. Untreated early-stage non-small cell lung cancer patients, roughly 75 in total, were the donors. The input material, whole RNA from tumor, nontumor lung or frozen PBMC, was sequenced unsorted. TCRdb re-analysed the 5' RACE reads in MiXCR, keeping a single row per CDR3 protein. This sample carries about 27,000 distinct CDR3 sequences, about 7% of them seen once, and the ten largest clones take almost 25%.

The sequence came from a male donor with early-stage non-small cell lung cancer. The sample here was lung tumor tissue, taken at surgery. This chain uses TRBV5-1 with TRBJ1-1, with D unclear. The CDR3 DNA reads as TGCGCCAGCAGCTCGACGGCGAACACTGAAGCTTTCTTT. It specifies CASSSTANTEAFF.